This T cell receptor (beta chain) is drawn from a study of blood T cells in healthy people across ages. It was with a sample-barcoded 5' primer and a J-beta primer mix that a second PCR of about 7 to 12 cycles was run. TCRdb analysed the 5' RACE reads with MiXCR anew, one entry per CDR3 protein. The sample has about 1.6 million distinct CDR3 sequences, approximately 32% seen once. Trimming at V came to 1 base and at J to 4 bases, leaving 12 bases not matched to a gene. Germline V gives CDR1 SGHAT, CDR2 FQNNGV. This CDR3 comprises 18 residues. The TCR comes from a woman aged 25 to 39 in good health. Sequencing was carried out using blood. The chain uses TRBV11-2 and TRBJ2-1, with 8 bases lining up with TRBD2. CDR3 in DNA: TGTGCCAGCAGCTTAGTCGCAGGTGCGGGGGGACCGTACAATGAGCAGTTCTTC. Protein: CASSLVAGAGGPYNEQFF.